This T cell receptor beta chain emerged from a study of T cells in Graves' hyperthyroidism and ophthalmopathy. General study findings and limits: A 13 V-J signature model discriminated ophthalmopathy versus stable hyperthyroidism.

A note on this clonotype: Its antigen is unidentified.

The CDR3 sequence is 16 residues long. CDR1 is MNHNS and CDR2 is SASEGT in the germline V gene. V lost 6 bases and J 0 bases, leaving 17 bases between the germline ends. Subjects aged 18 to 65 presented with newly diagnosed hyperthyroidism of less than 2 months' duration. Uncontrolled infection, other autoimmune disease, pregnancy or lactation disqualified patients from enrolment. TCR beta CDR3 regions were amplified from RNA transcripts. The study used the HTBI primer set for a first-round RT-PCR of the TCR CDR3. TCRdb reprocessed the multiplex PCR reads via MiXCR and lists one record per CDR3 protein. The sample includes about 770,000 distinct CDR3 sequences, under 20% of them seen just once.

The origin of this receptor is a woman between 45 and 65 years old with Graves' hyperthyroidism that later progressed to Graves' ophthalmopathy. The sequencing sample was made of blood. The chain recombines TRBV6-1 with TRBJ1-2; D possibly corresponds to TRBD1 (5 bases). The CDR3 bases are TGTGCCAGCAGGGGGGGGTTAGCAGGGTCTAACTATGGCTACACCTTC. Encoded protein: CASRGGLAGSNYGYTF.